The rows below give T cell receptor beta chains drawn from one sample of a study of cytomegalovirus exposure and HLA in healthy donors. Method: immunoSEQ multiplex PCR; TCRdb's copy keeps in-frame clones and lacks some. The sample records 100,000 to 150,000 clones, about 76% being singletons. The material sequenced was PBMCs. All receptors come from a man aged 18-30 years in good health and CMV-seronegative. Both conserved end residues are part of each CDR3. A D gene is named only where the DNA matches it firmly. Clone size is shown for a subset of rows, as once, few, many or a class of expanded clone.

d_call: TRBD2
clone_size: few
v_call: TRBV7-2
j_call: TRBJ2-3
cdr3_aa: CASSSRLAGVGDTQYF
cdr3_nt: TGTGCCAGCAGCTCACGACTAGCGGGGGTCGGAGATACGCAGTATTTT

d_call: -
clone_size: -
v_call: TRBV27
j_call: TRBJ2-3
cdr3_aa: CASSLSMVPRDTQYF
cdr3_nt: TGTGCCAGCAGTTTATCGATGGTCCCGAGGGATACGCAGTATTTT

d_call: TRBD1
clone_size: -
v_call: TRBV4-3
j_call: TRBJ2-7
cdr3_aa: CASSHVSGTEGSYEQYF
cdr3_nt: TGCGCCAGCAGCCATGTTTCCGGGACAGAGGGCTCCTACGAGCAGTACTTC

d_call: -
clone_size: -
v_call: TRBV25-1
j_call: TRBJ1-1
cdr3_aa: CASSEKLRSTEAFF
cdr3_nt: TGTGCCAGCAGTGAAAAGTTGAGGAGCACTGAAGCTTTCTTT

d_call: -
clone_size: -
v_call: TRBV30
j_call: TRBJ1-2
cdr3_aa: CAWSARGIFNYGYTF
cdr3_nt: TGTGCCTGGAGTGCCAGGGGAATCTTTAACTATGGCTACACCTTC

d_call: -
clone_size: -
v_call: TRBV2
j_call: TRBJ2-7
cdr3_aa: CASLAQDYEQYF
cdr3_nt: TGTGCCAGCCTTGCACAGGACTACGAGCAGTACTTC

d_call: -
clone_size: -
v_call: TRBV10-1
j_call: TRBJ2-1
cdr3_aa: CASSDGSRWFDEQFF
cdr3_nt: TGCGCCAGCAGTGACGGGTCTAGGTGGTTCGATGAGCAGTTCTTC

d_call: -
clone_size: -
v_call: TRBV5-1
j_call: TRBJ1-4
cdr3_aa: CASSWGGGTNEKLFF
cdr3_nt: TGCGCCAGCAGCTGGGGAGGGGGGACTAATGAAAAACTGTTTTTT

d_call: -
clone_size: -
v_call: TRBV9
j_call: TRBJ1-2
cdr3_aa: CASSVASPSDYGYTF
cdr3_nt: TGTGCCAGCAGCGTAGCCTCCCCGAGCGACTATGGCTACACCTTC

d_call: TRBD1
clone_size: -
v_call: TRBV5-4
j_call: TRBJ2-5
cdr3_aa: CASSSRTGGQRETQYF
cdr3_nt: TGTGCCAGCAGCTCAAGGACAGGGGGCCAGCGAGAGACCCAGTACTTC

d_call: -
clone_size: -
v_call: TRBV28
j_call: TRBJ2-1
cdr3_aa: CASSSQWGAPQGQFF
cdr3_nt: TGTGCCAGCAGTTCCCAATGGGGAGCCCCTCAAGGGCAGTTCTTC

d_call: -
clone_size: -
v_call: TRBV2
j_call: TRBJ1-1
cdr3_aa: CASSQQLQGTEAFF
cdr3_nt: TGTGCCAGCAGTCAACAACTGCAGGGGACTGAAGCTTTCTTT